A selection of T cell receptor beta chains follows, all from one sample in a study of blood T cell repertoires in COVID-19. Assay: immunoSEQ multiplex PCR; the TCRdb copy retains only in-frame clones and omits some. Counted here are about 200,000 clones, 75% to 85% occurring once; the ten biggest clones make up around 14%. Sequences were obtained from peripheral blood. The receptors stem from a human donor in a cohort sampled during active COVID-19. CDR3s include the opening cysteine and the closing phenylalanine or tryptophan. D genes are given only for firm matches. Clone sizes are given selectively: once, few, many, or a class where the clone is expanded.

clone_size: .
j_call: TRBJ2-7
d_call: TRBD2
v_call: TRBV5-1
cdr3_aa: CASSLVGLAVYEQYF
cdr3_nt: TGCGCCAGCAGCTTGGTGGGTCTAGCGGTCTACGAGCAGTACTTC

clone_size: .
j_call: TRBJ2-5
d_call: .
v_call: TRBV6-6
cdr3_aa: CASSTGGETQYF
cdr3_nt: TGTGCCAGCAGTACCGGAGGGGAGACCCAGTACTTC

clone_size: .
j_call: TRBJ2-5
d_call: TRBD2
v_call: TRBV28
cdr3_aa: CATKTSGRFAQTQYF
cdr3_nt: TGTGCCACCAAAACTAGCGGGAGATTCGCCCAGACCCAGTACTTC

clone_size: .
j_call: TRBJ2-3
d_call: TRBD1
v_call: TRBV11-3
cdr3_aa: CASSLGTGGRYTQYF
cdr3_nt: TGTGCCAGCAGCTTAGGAACAGGGGGCAGGTATACGCAGTATTTT

clone_size: .
j_call: TRBJ1-3
d_call: .
v_call: TRBV27
cdr3_aa: CASSLSTGTSGNTIYF
cdr3_nt: TGTGCCAGCAGTTTATCCACAGGGACCTCTGGAAACACCATATATTTT

clone_size: .
j_call: TRBJ2-2
d_call: TRBD1
v_call: TRBV2
cdr3_aa: CASRNRDRGHTGELFF
cdr3_nt: TGTGCCAGCAGGAACCGGGACAGGGGGCACACCGGGGAGCTGTTTTTT

clone_size: .
j_call: TRBJ2-3
d_call: TRBD1
v_call: TRBV18
cdr3_aa: CASSPTGVDTQYF
cdr3_nt: TGTGCCAGCTCACCGACAGGGGTAGATACGCAGTATTTT

clone_size: .
j_call: TRBJ2-1
d_call: TRBD2
v_call: TRBV10-3
cdr3_aa: CAISAGLAGEDYNEQFF
cdr3_nt: TGTGCCATCAGTGCAGGTTTAGCGGGAGAGGACTACAATGAGCAGTTCTTC

clone_size: .
j_call: TRBJ2-1
d_call: TRBD2
v_call: TRBV9
cdr3_aa: CASSVGLASYNEQFF
cdr3_nt: TGTGCCAGCAGCGTAGGACTAGCATCCTACAATGAGCAGTTCTTC

clone_size: .
j_call: TRBJ2-3
d_call: TRBD2
v_call: TRBV4-1
cdr3_aa: CASSLFGRQSTDTQYF
cdr3_nt: TGCGCCAGCAGCCTTTTCGGGAGGCAAAGCACAGATACGCAGTATTTT

clone_size: once
j_call: TRBJ1-4
d_call: .
v_call: TRBV6-4
cdr3_aa: CAAIRGFNEKLFF
cdr3_nt: TGTGCCGCGATCCGGGGGTTTAATGAAAAACTGTTTTTT

clone_size: once
j_call: TRBJ2-7
d_call: .
v_call: TRBV7-2
cdr3_aa: CASSSSGAQSYEQYF
cdr3_nt: TGTGCCAGCAGCTCCTCGGGAGCCCAATCCTACGAGCAGTACTTC

clone_size: .
j_call: TRBJ1-1
d_call: .
v_call: TRBV6-1
cdr3_aa: CASSEWAAPNTEAFF
cdr3_nt: TGTGCCAGCAGTGAATGGGCCGCGCCGAACACTGAAGCTTTCTTT

clone_size: .
j_call: TRBJ2-7
d_call: .
v_call: TRBV18
cdr3_aa: CASSRQRSYEQYF
cdr3_nt: TGTGCCAGCTCACGACAGAGAAGCTACGAGCAGTACTTC

clone_size: .
j_call: TRBJ2-7
d_call: TRBD1
v_call: TRBV11-2
cdr3_aa: CASSTPLTGGSYEQYF
cdr3_nt: TGTGCCAGCAGCACTCCCCTGACAGGGGGCTCCTACGAGCAGTACTTC

clone_size: .
j_call: TRBJ1-1
d_call: TRBD1
v_call: TRBV5-4
cdr3_aa: CASSLPGGATEAFF
cdr3_nt: TGTGCCAGCAGCCTCCCAGGGGGAGCCACTGAAGCTTTCTTT

clone_size: few
j_call: TRBJ2-1
d_call: .
v_call: TRBV28
cdr3_aa: CASSPGASENEQFF
cdr3_nt: TGTGCCAGCAGCCCCGGGGCTAGCGAAAATGAGCAGTTCTTC

clone_size: .
j_call: TRBJ2-2
d_call: .
v_call: TRBV24-1
cdr3_aa: CATSDPRVGNTGELFF
cdr3_nt: TGTGCCACCAGTGATCCCAGGGTTGGAAACACCGGGGAGCTGTTTTTT

clone_size: .
j_call: TRBJ1-2
d_call: TRBD1
v_call: TRBV9
cdr3_aa: CASSNRQGANYGYTF
cdr3_nt: TGTGCCAGCAGCAACAGACAGGGGGCGAACTATGGCTACACCTTC

clone_size: .
j_call: TRBJ2-7
d_call: TRBD1
v_call: TRBV13
cdr3_aa: CASSFGLTGIFYEQYF
cdr3_nt: TGTGCCAGCAGCTTCGGTCTGACAGGGATTTTTTACGAGCAGTACTTC

clone_size: .
j_call: TRBJ2-3
d_call: TRBD1
v_call: TRBV6-4
cdr3_aa: CASSLRGTASTDTQYF
cdr3_nt: TGTGCCAGCAGCCTCAGGGGGACCGCTAGCACAGATACGCAGTATTTT

clone_size: .
j_call: TRBJ1-1
d_call: .
v_call: TRBV13
cdr3_aa: CASSLKWGPDTEAFF
cdr3_nt: TGTGCCAGCAGCCTTAAGTGGGGGCCAGACACTGAAGCTTTCTTT

clone_size: .
j_call: TRBJ1-1
d_call: .
v_call: TRBV21-1
cdr3_aa: CASTGTPEPGTEAFF
cdr3_nt: TGTGCCAGCACCGGGACACCAGAACCTGGCACTGAAGCTTTCTTT

clone_size: .
j_call: TRBJ2-1
d_call: .
v_call: TRBV28
cdr3_aa: CASRRGPSYNEQFF
cdr3_nt: TGTGCCAGCAGGCGAGGGCCCTCCTACAATGAGCAGTTCTTC

clone_size: .
j_call: TRBJ2-7
d_call: .
v_call: TRBV7-2
cdr3_aa: CASSFGQGYEQYF
cdr3_nt: TGTGCCAGCAGCTTTGGGCAGGGCTACGAGCAGTACTTC

clone_size: .
j_call: TRBJ1-2
d_call: TRBD1
v_call: TRBV5-1
cdr3_aa: CASSQDRAVDRYGYTF
cdr3_nt: TGCGCCAGCAGCCAGGACAGGGCAGTAGATCGGTATGGCTACACCTTC

clone_size: .
j_call: TRBJ2-1
d_call: TRBD1
v_call: TRBV7-7
cdr3_aa: CASSPRGGRGHNEQFF
cdr3_nt: TGTGCCAGCAGCCCACGGGGCGGCAGGGGGCACAATGAGCAGTTCTTC

clone_size: .
j_call: TRBJ1-5
d_call: .
v_call: TRBV29-1
cdr3_aa: CSVVAGSNQPQHF
cdr3_nt: TGCAGCGTTGTTGCGGGATCCAATCAGCCCCAGCATTTT

clone_size: .
j_call: TRBJ2-1
d_call: TRBD2
v_call: TRBV24-1
cdr3_aa: CATSDPNSGRARGEQFF
cdr3_nt: TGTGCCACCAGTGACCCCAATAGCGGGAGGGCCCGGGGTGAGCAGTTCTTC

clone_size: .
j_call: TRBJ1-2
d_call: .
v_call: TRBV28
cdr3_aa: CASLANYGYTF
cdr3_nt: TGTGCCAGTCTAGCTAACTATGGCTACACCTTC

clone_size: .
j_call: TRBJ1-2
d_call: .
v_call: TRBV6-5
cdr3_aa: CASSYSAGAIAYTF
cdr3_nt: TGTGCCAGCAGTTACAGTGCGGGGGCTATTGCCTACACCTTC

clone_size: .
j_call: TRBJ2-3
d_call: .
v_call: TRBV5-1
cdr3_aa: CASSGQRYTDTQYF
cdr3_nt: TGCGCCAGCAGCGGACAGCGGTACACAGATACGCAGTATTTT

clone_size: few
j_call: TRBJ2-7
d_call: TRBD2
v_call: TRBV15
cdr3_aa: CATSREVAGGPTYEQYF
cdr3_nt: TGTGCCACCAGCAGAGAGGTAGCGGGGGGTCCTACCTACGAGCAGTACTTC

clone_size: .
j_call: TRBJ2-3
d_call: .
v_call: TRBV27
cdr3_aa: CASSLLYTDTQYF
cdr3_nt: TGTGCCAGCAGTCTACTATATACAGATACGCAGTATTTT

clone_size: .
j_call: TRBJ2-1
d_call: .
v_call: TRBV4-1
cdr3_aa: CASSQGRVAGGYNEQFF
cdr3_nt: TGCGCCAGCAGCCAAGGGAGGGTGGCGGGCGGGTACAATGAGCAGTTCTTC

clone_size: .
j_call: TRBJ2-1
d_call: TRBD1
v_call: TRBV7-8
cdr3_aa: CASSLAGRGRGRMHEQFF
cdr3_nt: TGTGCCAGCAGCTTAGCGGGCAGGGGGCGCGGTAGAATGCATGAGCAGTTCTTC